One and the same sample provided the 26 T cell receptor beta chains below, sequenced in a study of blood T cell repertoires in COVID-19. The assay was immunoSEQ multiplex PCR, and TCRdb's table has in-frame clones only and misses some. The sample includes approximately 15,000 clones, around 80% of them seen just once. The specimen sequenced was peripheral blood. These receptor sequences come from a woman aged 70 to 79 with active COVID-19.

This clone is medium-sized by share. The chain has TRBV24-1 and TRBJ2-2, with 13 bases fitting TRBD2. V lost 2 bases, J lost 5 bases, and 10 bases stayed unmatched. This CDR3 is 19 amino acids long. Germline CDR1 and CDR2: KGHDR and SFDVKD. The CDR3 reads CATSDWGTSGTGGTGELFF. In nucleotides, the CDR3 is TGTGCCACCAGTGATTGGGGGACTAGCGGGACCGGGGGAACCGGGGAGCTGTTTTTT.

This chain joins TRBV29-1 and TRBJ2-1; 9 bases line up with TRBD1. From germline, CDR1 is SQVTM and CDR2 ANQGSEA. Unmatched junction bases numbered 16, after V lost 7 bases and J lost 6 bases. CDR3 length equals 16 residues. The CDR3 region has the DNA TGCAGCGCCTCCTTCCGGGACAGGGATGTTCGCAATGAGCAGTTCTTC. Its translation: CSASFRDRDVRNEQFF.

A remark on this clone: This same CDR3 is encoded by further DNA sequences in the sample. The chain recombines TRBV7-2 with TRBJ2-2, with 9 bases identical to TRBD1. V trimming: 1 base; J trimming: 5 bases; junction bases outside the gene matches: 2. The CDR3 runs to 15 residues. Per germline, CDR1 SGHTA and CDR2 FQGNSA. The CDR3 sequence: CASSLVGQGTGELFF. The DNA of the CDR3 is TGTGCCAGCAGCTTAGTGGGACAGGGAACCGGGGAGCTGTTTTTT.

This chain joins TRBV9 and TRBJ2-7, with 13 bases lining up with TRBD2. Trimming took 3 bases from V and 2 from J; bases not matched to a gene: 2. The CDR3 extends over 15 amino acids. CDR1 is SGDLS, CDR2 YYNGEE, per germline. In nucleotides, the CDR3 is TGTGCCAGCAGCGCAGGGACTAGCGGGGCCTACGAGCAGTACTTC. This sequence encodes CASSAGTSGAYEQYF.

This clone was seen more than once but under ten times. The chain uses TRBV9 and TRBJ2-3; TRBD2 agrees at 13 bases. The V segment lost 2 bases and the J segment 5 bases; nucleotides outside the gene matches: 8. The CDR3 has 17 amino acids. From germline, CDR1 is SGDLS and CDR2 YYNGEE. This CDR3 is CASSVGLAGDVRDTQYF. For the CDR3, the DNA is TGTGCCAGCAGCGTTGGACTAGCGGGAGACGTCAGAGATACGCAGTATTTT.

This clone was found a few times. This chain uses TRBV10-1 with TRBJ2-3, with D maybe TRBD2 (6 bases). CDR1 and CDR2 from the germline V gene are WNHNN and SYGVQD (reference sequence). The CDR3 consists of 16 residues. V was trimmed by 3 bases and J by 0 bases, leaving 13 bases between them. The CDR3 reads CASSDPGGTSTDTQYF. CDR3 DNA: TGCGCCAGCAGTGATCCTGGCGGGACTAGCACAGATACGCAGTATTTT.

The genes are TRBV29-1 and TRBJ1-2, with TRBD1 identical over 8 bases. Germline CDR1 and CDR2: SQVTM and ANQGSEA. CDR3 size: 13 residues. V trimming: 7 bases; J trimming: 6 bases; junction bases outside the gene matches: 10. The CDR3 DNA reads as TGCAGCGGGACCTGGACAGGGAGGCATGGCTACACCTTC. This codes for CSGTWTGRHGYTF.

V and J are TRBV9 and TRBJ1-1; maybe TRBD1 (6 bases). The germline V gene has CDR1 SGDLS and CDR2 YYNGEE. CDR3 size: 14 residues. V was shortened by 0 bases and J by 4 bases, with 10 bases between the two germline ends. The CDR3 DNA is TGTGCCAGCAGCGTAGTCGGGGGGCCCACTGAAGCTTTCTTT. It specifies CASSVVGGPTEAFF.

V is TRBV19 and J is TRBJ1-5; 9 nucleotides line up with TRBD1. V lost 4 bases, J lost 3 bases, and 10 bases stayed unmatched. CDR1 is LNHDA, CDR2 SQIVND, per germline (reference sequence). This CDR3 comprises 17 residues. The CDR3 DNA reads as TGTGCCAGTAGTAGGGGCAGGGACAGGGATTTCAATCAGCCCCAGCATTTT. Its protein is CASSRGRDRDFNQPQHF.

This chain uses TRBV3-1 (or the pseudogene TRBV3-2) with TRBJ1-1; tentative D call: TRBD1 (5 bases). The CDR3 runs 15 residues. Deletions cut 1 base from V and 5 bases from J, with 14 bases between. CDR1 is LGHDT, CDR2 YNNKEL, per germline (reference sequence). Here the CDR3 reads CASSQGTRTTTEAFF. The DNA for the CDR3 is TGTGCCAGCAGCCAAGGTACGAGGACAACGACTGAAGCTTTCTTT.

The CDR3 is CASSLSSSGRAKNIQYF. CDR3 sequence (DNA): TGTGCCAGCAGTTTATCCTCTAGCGGGAGGGCCAAAAACATTCAGTACTTC. The V and J genes are TRBV27 and TRBJ2-4, with TRBD2 matching 11 bases. Germline values: CDR1 MNHEY, CDR2 SMNVEV (reference sequence). The trim removed 0 bases at V and 1 base at J, leaving 2 bases unmatched. CDR3 length: 17 residues.

Comments on this clone: At one end the junction does not follow the germline gene, possibly because of a read error. The gene calls are TRBV7-7 and TRBJ2-5, with 8 bases fitting TRBD2. Germline CDR1 reads SSHAT; CDR2 reads FNYEAQ (reference sequence). The CDR3 sequence is 14 residues long. The CDR3 loop reads CASRPSGSGETQYF. As DNA, the CDR3 is TGTGCTAGCAGACCGAGCGGGAGCGGGGAGACCCAGTACTTC.

V and J are TRBV28 and TRBJ2-7; 10 positions match TRBD1. The CDR3 covers 16 residues. The germline CDR1 and CDR2 sequences are MDHEN and SYDVKM. After removal of 3 bases from V and 6 bases from J, the junction contained 11 bases not matched to a gene. CDR3 in amino acids: CASSFGWRDRGAEQYF. DNA of the CDR3: TGTGCCAGCAGTTTCGGGTGGCGGGACAGGGGAGCCGAGCAGTACTTC.

Here the CDR3 reads CASRSPLGRSPTDTQYF. The CDR3 region has the DNA TGTGCCAGCAGATCCCCTTTGGGGAGGTCCCCCACAGATACGCAGTATTTT. This chain connects TRBV2 to TRBJ2-3; D possibly corresponds to TRBD2 (6 bases). The CDR3 sequence is 17 residues long. Germline-derived CDR1 and CDR2 are SNHLY and FYNNEI. V was pared by 6 bases and J by 2 bases, with 21 bases between. Full variable domain (remainder filled in from reference TRBV2 and TRBJ2-3): EPEVTQTPSHQVTQMGQEVILRCVPISNHLYFYWYRQILGQKVEFLVSFYNNEISEKSEIFDDQFSVERPDGSNFTLKIRSTKLEDSAMYFCASRSPLGRSPTDTQYFGPGTRLTVL.

This clone was detected only a few times. J is TRBJ1-5 and V is TRBV4-1; unclear D gene. The CDR3 consists of 15 residues. V lost 2 bases, J lost 6 bases, and 14 bases lay in between. Germline V lookup: CDR1 MGHRA, CDR2 YSYEKL. CDR3 nucleotides: TGCGCCAGCAGCCAACAGTATCAACCGGGTCAGCCCCAGCATTTT. It specifies CASSQQYQPGQPQHF.

The gene calls are TRBV6-5 and TRBJ1-5; weak D call: TRBD1 (6 bases). Germline loops: CDR1 MNHEY, CDR2 SVGAGI. Trimming took off 8 bases at V and 3 bases at J, with 14 bases between the two ends. This CDR3 spans 14 amino acids. This chain's CDR3 is CASSGQLFNQPQHF. The CDR3 region has the DNA TGTGCCAGCTCGGGACAACTTTTCAATCAGCCCCAGCATTTT.

The rearrangement joins TRBV6-5 to TRBJ2-1; 8 nucleotides agree with TRBD1. This CDR3 spans 14 amino acids. Trimming removed 6 bases from V and 3 bases from J; junction bases left unmatched: 4. The germline gives CDR1 MNHEY, CDR2 SVGAGI. CDR3 loop: CASSPGGHYNEQFF. The DNA for the CDR3 is TGTGCCAGCAGCCCAGGGGGCCACTACAATGAGCAGTTCTTC.

V gene TRBV27 combines with J gene TRBJ2-5; 8 bases agree with TRBD2. Germline V gives CDR1 MNHEY, CDR2 SMNVEV (reference sequence). V was pared by 3 bases and J by 5 bases, with 11 bases of the junction left unmatched. The CDR3 totals 16 residues. DNA for the CDR3: TGTGCCAGCAGTTTGGGACTAGGGCCCCTAGGGGAGACCCAGTACTTC. Protein sequence: CASSLGLGPLGETQYF.

The CDR3: CASSLLTSSSTDTQYF. CDR3 nucleotide sequence: TGTGCCAGCAGTTTATTGACTAGTTCTAGCACAGATACGCAGTATTTT. The rearrangement links TRBV28 to TRBJ2-3, with D possibly being TRBD2 (6 bases). CDR1 MDHEN and CDR2 SYDVKM come from the germline V gene. The CDR3 is 16 amino acids. V was clipped by 1 base and J by 0 bases, with 11 bases between them.

The chain links TRBV7-2 to TRBJ1-1; 11 positions match TRBD1. This CDR3 spans 16 amino acids. The junction had 12 bases not matched to a gene; V was cut back by 8 bases and J by 4 bases. The germline CDR1 and CDR2 sequences are SGHTA and FQGNSA. CDR3 nucleotides: TGTGCCAGCGGACCGGGACAGGGGGTTCGTCGCACTGAAGCTTTCTTT. This sequence encodes CASGPGQGVRRTEAFF.

The chain recombines TRBV4-1 with TRBJ2-7, with a tentative D call TRBD2 (6 bases). V lost 4 bases and J 3 bases, leaving 19 bases between the germline ends. Germline-derived CDR1 and CDR2 are MGHRA and YSYEKL. The CDR3 is 16 amino acids. The CDR3 loop reads CASSPTLAGTFYEQYF. DNA of the CDR3: TGCGCCAGCAGCCCCACTTTAGCCGGGACTTTCTACGAGCAGTACTTC.

The CDR3 loop reads CASSRYKEESYEQYF. CDR3 in DNA: TGTGCCAGCAGCCGCTACAAGGAGGAGTCCTACGAGCAGTACTTC. The chain links TRBV3-1 (or the pseudogene TRBV3-2) to TRBJ2-7; weak D call: TRBD2 (5 bases). This CDR3 spans 15 amino acids. The V end was cut by 4 bases, the J end by 1 base, with 14 bases between. Germline loops: CDR1 LGHDT, CDR2 YNNKEL (reference sequence).

The chain has TRBV3-1 (or the pseudogene TRBV3-2) and TRBJ2-3; TRBD1 matches 9 bases. The CDR3 spans 16 residues. Looked up from germline, CDR1 is LGHDT and CDR2 is YNNKEL (reference sequence). J lost 2 bases, V lost 4 bases, and 7 bases had no gene match. The CDR3 region is CASSPDRGYNTDTQYF. The DNA for the CDR3 is TGTGCCAGCAGCCCCGACAGGGGGTATAACACAGATACGCAGTATTTT.

This rearrangement joins TRBV7-9 to TRBJ2-1; D is possibly TRBD1 (6 bases). The V gene's germline CDR1 is SEHNR and CDR2 FQNEAQ (reference sequence). This CDR3 contains 14 residues. V lost 5 bases, J lost 9 bases, and 17 bases lay in between. CDR3 sequence (DNA): TGTGCCAGCAGCGGACCGGGCCCCAGGGGTGAGCAGTTCTTC. Translation: CASSGPGPRGEQFF.

This sequence joins TRBV6-5 and TRBJ2-1, with D possibly TRBD2 on 5 matching bases. V shed 6 bases and J shed 0 bases, with 12 bases lying between them. The germline V gene encodes CDR1 MNHEY and CDR2 SVGAGI. The CDR3 runs to 15 residues. The CDR3 spells CASRERFSSYNEQFF. The CDR3, as DNA: TGTGCCAGCAGGGAGCGGTTTAGCTCCTACAATGAGCAGTTCTTC.

The rearrangement links TRBV19 to TRBJ1-2; 9 bases align to TRBD1. The V and J ends lost 6 bases and 4 bases, in that order; junction bases with no gene match: 15. From germline, CDR1 is LNHDA and CDR2 SQIVND (reference sequence). The CDR3 totals 17 residues. CDR3 sequence (DNA): TGTGCCAGTAGGCCGCTCGTCGGACAGGGGCCCACCTATGGCTACACCTTC. Translation gives CASRPLVGQGPTYGYTF.